Sequencing of this T cell receptor (beta chain) was carried out in a study of beta chain features in type 1 diabetes. This clone was picked up a small number of times. All of the isolated RNA was reverse transcribed, so expressed TCRB transcripts were sequenced. Assay: immunoSEQ multiplex PCR; the TCRdb copy retains only in-frame clones and omits some. The sample has around 430,000 clones; approximately 31% are singletons. This receptor was taken from a man between 18 and 35 years old in good health. The sequenced sample was naive CD4+ T cells from blood.

The CDR3 protein is CASSQEVAGGGEQYF. The CDR3 coding sequence is TGTGCCAGCAGCCAAGAAGTAGCGGGAGGAGGTGAGCAGTACTTC. The V gene is TRBV4-2, the J gene TRBJ2-7; 10 bases match TRBD2. In germline, CDR1 is LGHNA, CDR2 YNFKEQ. V shed 0 bases and J 7 bases; nucleotides not matched to a gene: 6. This CDR3 has 15 residues.